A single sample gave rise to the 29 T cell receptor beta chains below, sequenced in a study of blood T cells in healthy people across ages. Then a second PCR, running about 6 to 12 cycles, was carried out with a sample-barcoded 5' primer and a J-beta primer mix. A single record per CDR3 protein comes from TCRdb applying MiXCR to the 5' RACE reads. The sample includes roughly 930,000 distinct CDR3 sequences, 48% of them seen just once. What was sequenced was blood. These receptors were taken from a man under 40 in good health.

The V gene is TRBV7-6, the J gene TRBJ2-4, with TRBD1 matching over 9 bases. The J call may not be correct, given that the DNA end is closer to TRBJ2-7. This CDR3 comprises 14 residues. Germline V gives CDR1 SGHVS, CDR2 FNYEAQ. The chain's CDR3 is CASSPGTGPIEQYF. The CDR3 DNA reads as TGTGCCAGCAGCCCCGGGACAGGGCCCATCGAGCAGTACTTC.

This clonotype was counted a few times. The CDR3: CSVERGRGVETQYF. The CDR3 DNA reads TGCAGCGTTGAACGGGGGCGAGGGGTAGAGACCCAGTACTTC. The rearrangement links TRBV29-1 to TRBJ2-5; either TRBD1 or TRBD2 may fit D (6 bases each). Deletions cut 2 bases from V and 4 bases from J, with 14 bases between. The CDR3 is 14 amino acids. Looked up from germline, CDR1 is SQVTM and CDR2 is ANQGSEA.

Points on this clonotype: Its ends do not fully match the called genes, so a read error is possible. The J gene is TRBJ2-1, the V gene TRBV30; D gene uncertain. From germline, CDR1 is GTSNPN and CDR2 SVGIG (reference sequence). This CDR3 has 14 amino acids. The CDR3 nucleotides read TGTGCCTTGAGTAAGGGCAAGACCTACAATGAGCAGTTCTTC. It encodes CALSKGKTYNEQFF. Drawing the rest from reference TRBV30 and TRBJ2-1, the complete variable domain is SQTIHQWPATLVQPVGSPLSLECTVEGTSNPNLYWYRQAAGRGLQLLFYSVGIGQISSEVPQNLSASRPQDRQFILSSKKLLLSDSGFYLCALSKGKTYNEQFFGPGTRLTVL.

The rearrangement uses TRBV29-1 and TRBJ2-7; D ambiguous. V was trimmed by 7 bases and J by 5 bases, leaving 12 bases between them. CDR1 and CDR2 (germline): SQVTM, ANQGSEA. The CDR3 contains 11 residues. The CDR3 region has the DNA TGCAGCGCCTCGGACCTTAACGAGCAGTACTTC. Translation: CSASDLNEQYF.

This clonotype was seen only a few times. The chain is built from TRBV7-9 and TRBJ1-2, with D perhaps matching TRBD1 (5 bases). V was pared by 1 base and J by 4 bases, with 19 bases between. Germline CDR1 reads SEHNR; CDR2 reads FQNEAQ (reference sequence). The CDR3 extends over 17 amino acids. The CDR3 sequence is CASSLVFVAQGRYGYTF. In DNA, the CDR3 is TGTGCCAGCAGCTTAGTCTTCGTAGCGCAGGGACGCTATGGCTACACCTTC.

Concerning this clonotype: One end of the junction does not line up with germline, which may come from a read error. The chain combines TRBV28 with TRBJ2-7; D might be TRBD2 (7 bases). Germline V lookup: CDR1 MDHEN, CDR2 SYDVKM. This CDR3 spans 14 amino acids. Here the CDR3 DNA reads TGTGCCAGCAGTAGGAGGGGGGGAAGGTACGACCAGTACTTC. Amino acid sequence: CASSRRGGRYDQYF.

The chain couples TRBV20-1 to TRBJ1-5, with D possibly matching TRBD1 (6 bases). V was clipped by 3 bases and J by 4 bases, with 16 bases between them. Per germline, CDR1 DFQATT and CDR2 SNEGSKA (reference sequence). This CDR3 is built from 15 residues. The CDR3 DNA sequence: TGCAGTGCTAGTAGTCCGGACAGTCAAAATCAGCCCCAGCATTTT. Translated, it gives CSASSPDSQNQPQHF.

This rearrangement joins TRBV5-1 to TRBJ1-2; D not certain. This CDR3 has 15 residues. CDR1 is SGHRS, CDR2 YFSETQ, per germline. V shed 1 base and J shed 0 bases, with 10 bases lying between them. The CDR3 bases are TGCGCCAGCAGCTTGACGCCGGGATCTAACTATGGCTACACCTTC. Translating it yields CASSLTPGSNYGYTF. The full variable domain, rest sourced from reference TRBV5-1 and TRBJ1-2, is KAGVTQTPRYLIKTRGQQVTLSCSPISGHRSVSWYQQTPGQGLQFLFEYFSETQRNKGNFPGRFSGRQFSNSRSEMNVSTLELGDSALYLCASSLTPGSNYGYTFGSGTRLTVV.

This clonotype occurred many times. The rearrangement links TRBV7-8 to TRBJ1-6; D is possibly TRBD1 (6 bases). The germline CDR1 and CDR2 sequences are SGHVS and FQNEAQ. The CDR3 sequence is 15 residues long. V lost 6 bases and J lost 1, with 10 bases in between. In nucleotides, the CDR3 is TGTGCCAGCAGTCATGGACAGTCCTATAATTCACCCCTCCACTTT. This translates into CASSHGQSYNSPLHF. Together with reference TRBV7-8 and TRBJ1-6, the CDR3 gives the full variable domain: GAGVSQSPRYKVAKRGQDVALRCDPISGHVSLFWYQQALGQGPEFLTYFQNEAQLDKSGLPSDRFFAERPEGSVSTLKIQRTQQEDSAVYLCASSHGQSYNSPLHFGNGTRLTVT.

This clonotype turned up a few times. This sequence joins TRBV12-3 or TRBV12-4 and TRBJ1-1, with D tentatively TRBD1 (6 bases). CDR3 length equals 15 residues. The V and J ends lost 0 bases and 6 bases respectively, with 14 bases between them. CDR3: CASSLAQGQGPEAFF. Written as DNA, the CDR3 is TGTGCCAGCAGTTTAGCCCAAGGGCAGGGGCCTGAAGCTTTCTTT.

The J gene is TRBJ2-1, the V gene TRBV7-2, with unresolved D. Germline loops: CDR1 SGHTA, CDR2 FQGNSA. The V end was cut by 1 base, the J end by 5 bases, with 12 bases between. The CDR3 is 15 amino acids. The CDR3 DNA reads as TGTGCCAGCAGCTTAGAGGGTCTCACCCACAATGAGCAGTTCTTC. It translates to CASSLEGLTHNEQFF.

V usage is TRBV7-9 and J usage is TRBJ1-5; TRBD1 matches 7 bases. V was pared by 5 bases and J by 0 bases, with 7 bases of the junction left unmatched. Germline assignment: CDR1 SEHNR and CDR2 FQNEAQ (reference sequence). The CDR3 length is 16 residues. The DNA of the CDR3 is TGTGCCAGCAGCCTATGGGACAGTTATAGCAATCAGCCCCAGCATTTT. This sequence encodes CASSLWDSYSNQPQHF.

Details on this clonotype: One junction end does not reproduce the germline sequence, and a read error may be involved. CDR3: CTSSSAVVDTEAFF. In DNA, the CDR3 is TGCACCAGCAGCTCAGCCGTGGTTGACACTGAAGCTTTCTTT. The chain joins TRBV5-1 to TRBJ1-1; D call uncertain. CDR1 and CDR2 from the germline V gene are SGHRS and YFSETQ. This CDR3 has 14 residues.

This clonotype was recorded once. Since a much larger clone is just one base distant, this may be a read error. The CDR3 is CAGSDARTDTQYF. CDR3 nucleotide sequence: TGTGCCGGCAGTGACGCTAGAACAGATACGCAGTATTTT. The chain employs TRBV25-1 and TRBJ2-3; D is unresolved. This CDR3 has 13 amino acids. Germline CDR1 reads MGHDK; CDR2 reads SYGVNS. Based on the CDR3 plus reference TRBV25-1 and TRBJ2-3, the full variable domain is EADIYQTPRYLVIGTGKKITLECSQTMGHDKMYWYQQDPGMELHLIHYSYGVNSTEKGDLSSESTVSRIRTEHFPLTLESARPSHTSQYLCAGSDARTDTQYFGPGTRLTVL.

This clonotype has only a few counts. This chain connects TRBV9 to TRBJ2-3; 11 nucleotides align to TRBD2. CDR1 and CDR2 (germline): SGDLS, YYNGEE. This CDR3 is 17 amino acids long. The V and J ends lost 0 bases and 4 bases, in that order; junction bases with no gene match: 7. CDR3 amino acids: CASSVGKTSGGADTQYF. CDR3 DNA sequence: TGTGCCAGCAGCGTAGGAAAAACTAGCGGGGGAGCAGATACGCAGTATTTT.

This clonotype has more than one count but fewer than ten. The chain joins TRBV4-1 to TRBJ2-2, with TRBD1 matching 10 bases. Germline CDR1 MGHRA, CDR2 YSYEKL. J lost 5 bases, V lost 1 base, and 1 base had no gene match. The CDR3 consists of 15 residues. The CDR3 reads CASSQGDRGTGELFF. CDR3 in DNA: TGCGCCAGCAGCCAAGGGGACAGGGGAACCGGGGAGCTGTTTTTT.

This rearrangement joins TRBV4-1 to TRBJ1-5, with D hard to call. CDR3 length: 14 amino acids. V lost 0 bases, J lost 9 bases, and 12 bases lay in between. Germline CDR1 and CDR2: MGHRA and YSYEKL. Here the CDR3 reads CASSQDMAAGPQHF. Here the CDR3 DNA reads TGCGCCAGCAGCCAAGATATGGCAGCGGGGCCCCAGCATTTT.

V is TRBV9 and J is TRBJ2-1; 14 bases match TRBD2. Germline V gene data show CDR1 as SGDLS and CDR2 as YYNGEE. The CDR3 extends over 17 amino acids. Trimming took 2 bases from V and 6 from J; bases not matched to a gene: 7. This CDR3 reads CASSVGLAGGGGNEQFF. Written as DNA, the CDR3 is TGTGCCAGCAGCGTCGGACTAGCGGGGGGAGGTGGCAATGAGCAGTTCTTC. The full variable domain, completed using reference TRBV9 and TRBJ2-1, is DSGVTQTPKHLITATGQRVTLRCSPRSGDLSVYWYQQSLDQGLQFLIQYYNGEERAKGNILERFSAQQFPDLHSELNLSSLELGDSALYFCASSVGLAGGGGNEQFFGPGTRLTVL.

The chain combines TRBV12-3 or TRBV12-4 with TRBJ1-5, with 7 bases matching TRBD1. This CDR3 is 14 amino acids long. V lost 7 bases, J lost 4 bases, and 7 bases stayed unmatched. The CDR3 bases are TGTGCCAGCATCTTGGGACAGATTAATCAGCCCCAGCATTTT. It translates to CASILGQINQPQHF.

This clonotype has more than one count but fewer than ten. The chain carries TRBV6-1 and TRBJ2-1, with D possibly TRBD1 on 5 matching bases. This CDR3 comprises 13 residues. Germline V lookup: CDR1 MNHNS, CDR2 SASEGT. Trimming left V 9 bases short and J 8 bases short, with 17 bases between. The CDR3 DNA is TGTGCCAGTGGGGCGCTGAGTGTTTATGAGCAGTTCTTC. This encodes CASGALSVYEQFF.

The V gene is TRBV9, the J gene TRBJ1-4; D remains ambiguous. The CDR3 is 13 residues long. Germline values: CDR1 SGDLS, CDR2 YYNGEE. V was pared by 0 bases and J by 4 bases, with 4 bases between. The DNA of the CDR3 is TGTGCCAGCAGCGTAGCGGGTAATGAAAAACTGTTTTTT. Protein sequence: CASSVAGNEKLFF.

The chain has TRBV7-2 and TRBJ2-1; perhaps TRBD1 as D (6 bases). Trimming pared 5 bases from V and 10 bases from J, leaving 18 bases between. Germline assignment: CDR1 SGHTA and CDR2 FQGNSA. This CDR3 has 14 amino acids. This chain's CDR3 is CASSGTHLITEQFF. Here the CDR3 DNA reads TGTGCCAGCAGCGGGACACACCTCATTACCGAGCAGTTCTTC.

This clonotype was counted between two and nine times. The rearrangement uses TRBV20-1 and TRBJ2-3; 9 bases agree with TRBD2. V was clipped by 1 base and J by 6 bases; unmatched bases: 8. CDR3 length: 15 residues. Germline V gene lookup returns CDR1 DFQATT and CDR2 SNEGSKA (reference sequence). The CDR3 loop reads CSARGASGDTDTQYF. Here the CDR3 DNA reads TGCAGTGCTAGAGGGGCTAGCGGGGACACGGATACGCAGTATTTT.

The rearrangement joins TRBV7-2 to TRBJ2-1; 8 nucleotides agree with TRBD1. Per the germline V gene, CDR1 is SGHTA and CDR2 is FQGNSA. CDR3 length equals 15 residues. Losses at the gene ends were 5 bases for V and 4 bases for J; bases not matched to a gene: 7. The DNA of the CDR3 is TGTGCCAGCAGCCCGACAGGGGACGGTTACAATGAGCAGTTCTTC. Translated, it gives CASSPTGDGYNEQFF.

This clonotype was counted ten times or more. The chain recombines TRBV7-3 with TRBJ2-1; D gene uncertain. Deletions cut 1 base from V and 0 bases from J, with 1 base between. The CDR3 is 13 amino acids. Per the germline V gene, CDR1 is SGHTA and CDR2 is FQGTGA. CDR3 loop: CASSLSSYNEQFF. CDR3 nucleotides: TGTGCCAGCAGCTTAAGCTCCTACAATGAGCAGTTCTTC.

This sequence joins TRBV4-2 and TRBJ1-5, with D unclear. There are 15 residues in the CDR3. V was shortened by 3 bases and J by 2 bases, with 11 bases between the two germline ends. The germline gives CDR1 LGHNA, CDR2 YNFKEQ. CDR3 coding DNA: TGTGCCAGCAGCCAGGTTGACATGGGCAATCAGCCCCAGCATTTT. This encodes CASSQVDMGNQPQHF.

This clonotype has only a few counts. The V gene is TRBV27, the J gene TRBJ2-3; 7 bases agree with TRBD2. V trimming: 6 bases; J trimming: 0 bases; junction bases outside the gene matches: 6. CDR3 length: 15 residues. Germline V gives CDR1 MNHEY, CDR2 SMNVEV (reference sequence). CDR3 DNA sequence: TGTGCCAGCAGAACTAGCGCCATCAGCACAGATACGCAGTATTTT. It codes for CASRTSAISTDTQYF.

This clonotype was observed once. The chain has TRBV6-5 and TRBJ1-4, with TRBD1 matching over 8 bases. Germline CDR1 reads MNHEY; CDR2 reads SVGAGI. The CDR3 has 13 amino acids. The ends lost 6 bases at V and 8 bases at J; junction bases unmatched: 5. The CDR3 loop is CASRPWTGEKLFF. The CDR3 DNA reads TGTGCCAGCAGACCATGGACAGGGGAAAAACTGTTTTTT.

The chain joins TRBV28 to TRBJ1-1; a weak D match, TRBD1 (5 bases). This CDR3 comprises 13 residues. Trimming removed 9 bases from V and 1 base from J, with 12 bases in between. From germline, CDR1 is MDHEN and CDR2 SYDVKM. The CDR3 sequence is CASGTGTNTEAFF. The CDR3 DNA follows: TGTGCCAGTGGAACAGGAACGAACACTGAAGCTTTCTTT.